This T cell receptor beta chain was found in a study of cytomegalovirus exposure and HLA in healthy donors. Primers included in the PCR were 60 Vbeta and 13 Jbeta primers. The method was immunoSEQ multiplex PCR; TCRdb's version includes in-frame clones alone and lacks a portion of them. The table shows fewer than 150,000 clones, with more than 75% occurring only once. V lost 6 bases and J lost 4; bases outside the gene matches: 12. Germline CDR1 is MNHEY and CDR2 is SVGAGI. CDR3 length equals 15 residues. This clone was observed a handful of times. The sample taken for sequencing was PBMCs. The rearrangement uses TRBV6-5 and TRBJ2-7; TRBD1 matches at 7 bases. The receptor's source is a man aged 25 to 45 in good health and CMV-seronegative. The CDR3 loop reads CASSRGQEPWYEQYF. The CDR3 DNA reads TGTGCCAGCAGCCGCGGACAGGAACCATGGTACGAGCAGTACTTC.